This T cell receptor beta chain was observed in a study of CD8 T cells in ankylosing spondylitis. CDR1 and CDR2 (germline): SEHNR, FQNEAQ (reference sequence). This CDR3 comprises 14 residues. The V and J ends lost 5 bases and 1 base respectively, with 12 bases between them. The sample holds many counts of this clonotype. Its target is unknown. Each CDR3 protein is one row after TCRdb ran MiXCR on the 5' RACE reads. The sample lists 240,000 or so distinct CDR3 sequences, around 7.8% seen once, with approximately 7% in the top ten. Study-level results: Clones linked with disease were CD8+ and fairly uncommon in the peripheral blood. Enrichment of disease-linked clones was reportedly significant in matched ankylosing spondylitis synovial fluid. A motif in TCR beta, a set of eight highly homologous variants, appeared characteristic of ankylosing spondylitis blood.

The chain carries TRBV7-9 and TRBJ2-7; D possibly corresponds to TRBD1 (6 bases). This clonotype was obtained from a male donor with ankylosing spondylitis or in good health (not recorded which). The sequenced material came from blood, either unsorted or a sorted T cell fraction (not recorded which). The CDR3 region is CASSPWTASYEQYF. CDR3 nucleotides: TGTGCCAGCAGCCCCTGGACAGCATCCTACGAGCAGTACTTC.